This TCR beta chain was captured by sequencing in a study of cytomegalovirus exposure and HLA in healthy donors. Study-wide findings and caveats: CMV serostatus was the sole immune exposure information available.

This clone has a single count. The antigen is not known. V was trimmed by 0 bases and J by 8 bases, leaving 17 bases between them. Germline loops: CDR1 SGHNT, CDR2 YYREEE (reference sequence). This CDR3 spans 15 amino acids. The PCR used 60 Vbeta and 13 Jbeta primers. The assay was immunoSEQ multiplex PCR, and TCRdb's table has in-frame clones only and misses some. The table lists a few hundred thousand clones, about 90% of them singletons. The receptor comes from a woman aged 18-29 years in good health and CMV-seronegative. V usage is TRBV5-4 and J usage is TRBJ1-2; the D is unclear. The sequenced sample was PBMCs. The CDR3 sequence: CASSLGDLLPGGYTF. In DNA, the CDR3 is TGTGCCAGCAGCTTGGGCGACCTCCTCCCCGGGGGCTACACCTTC.